This T cell receptor (beta chain) was identified in a study of blood T cell repertoires in COVID-19. V lost 8 bases and J 5 bases, leaving 18 bases between the germline ends. The CDR3 covers 14 residues. Germline assignment: CDR1 GTSNPN and CDR2 SVGIG (reference sequence). Sequencing was performed with immunoSEQ multiplex PCR; in TCRdb, only in-frame clones are kept and a portion is missing. This table holds 220,000 or so clones, around 87% found once. This TCR came from a man aged 25 to 45 who had been exposed to COVID-19. The chain has TRBV30 and TRBJ1-4; TRBD1 is a possible D gene (5 bases). Sequenced input: PBMCs or T cells enriched from blood (not recorded which). For the CDR3, the DNA is TGTGCCGGGGGAGTAGGAGGGCTAAATGAAAAACTGTTTTTT. Residues: CAGGVGGLNEKLFF.